This TCR beta chain was sequenced for a study of blood T cells in healthy people across ages. General study results and limits: The diversity estimates, figures obtained from one million T cells, were considered underestimates. Higher diversity and more naive CD4+ cells were features of long-lived donors, compared to aged donors.

On this clonotype: The antigen is not known.

Individuals who donated were healthy Caucasians from Russia aged 6 to 90. Drawn from each donor were 7.5 to 10 milliliters of peripheral blood. Combining a sample-barcoded 5' primer with a J-beta primer mix, a second PCR ran for about 7 to 11 cycles. TCRdb processed the 5' RACE reads anew with MiXCR; each CDR3 protein has one entry. The sample yields 780,000 or so distinct CDR3 sequences, less than 70% seen once. The source material was blood. The receptor was isolated from an elderly man in good health.

The CDR3 region has the DNA TGTGCCAGCAGTTACGGGCAGGGGAACACTGAAGCTTTCTTT. It yields the protein CASSYGQGNTEAFF. The chain joins TRBV6-2 or TRBV6-3 to TRBJ1-1, with a possible D match to TRBD1 (5 bases). This CDR3 comprises 14 residues. Germline V CDR1 and CDR2: MNHEY, SVGEGT. V shed 2 bases and J shed 1 base, with 8 bases lying between them.